This T cell receptor (beta chain) was documented in a study of T-cell reconstitution after alpha-beta-depleted transplantation in children. This clonotype occurred a few times. Preparation of the TCRbeta library was carried out with unique molecular identifiers. TCRdb fed the PCR reads into MiXCR, producing one record per CDR3 protein. The data contain a few hundred thousand distinct CDR3 sequences, around 20% of them seen just once; the ten biggest clones take up more than 2.5%. CDR3 length: 13 amino acids. V trimming: 4 bases; J trimming: 5 bases; junction bases outside the gene matches: 3. Per the germline V gene, CDR1 is SGHDT and CDR2 is YYEEEE.

The sequence was obtained from a human donor who donated a stem cell graft to a child with acute lymphoblastic leukemia. The sample was PBMCs from the stem cell graft donor, taken from the stem cell graft. This chain links TRBV5-6 with TRBJ2-7, with 10 nucleotides matching TRBD1. The CDR3 reads CASSLGTGDEQYF. CDR3 DNA: TGTGCCAGCAGCCTCGGGACAGGGGACGAGCAGTACTTC.